Presented here are 14 T cell receptor beta chains from one specimen sequenced in a study of cytomegalovirus exposure and HLA in healthy donors. PCR involved 60 Vbeta and 13 Jbeta primers. Libraries were prepared by immunoSEQ multiplex PCR; TCRdb keeps only in-frame clonotypes and omits some of them. The ten most abundant clones cover roughly 0.74% of a sample with over 150,000 clones. The sequenced sample consisted of PBMCs. Receptor source: a boy younger than 18 in good health and CMV-seronegative.

V is TRBV28 and J is TRBJ1-1; 12 bases line up with TRBD1. The length of the CDR3 is 18 residues. CDR1 MDHEN and CDR2 SYDVKM come from the germline V gene. After removal of 1 base from V and 8 bases from J, the junction contained 14 bases not matched to a gene. CDR3 amino acids: CASSLFSLRDRGRPEAFF. The CDR3, as DNA: TGTGCCAGCAGTTTATTCTCACTCCGGGACAGGGGGCGCCCGGAAGCTTTCTTT.

The CDR3 DNA reads as TGCGCCAGCAGCCAAGTCCCGGGCACCGGGGAGCTGTTTTTT. Amino acid sequence: CASSQVPGTGELFF. This chain links TRBV4-3 with TRBJ2-2; no clear D gene. Germline values: CDR1 LGHNA, CDR2 YSLEER. CDR3 length: 14 amino acids. V was trimmed by 1 base and J by 4 bases, leaving 7 bases between them.

The chain combines TRBV28 with TRBJ1-3; D call uncertain. The CDR3 runs 11 residues. Between the trimmed V and J ends, which lost 8 bases and 8 bases, there was a span of 10 bases. Germline V CDR1 and CDR2: MDHEN, SYDVKM. As DNA, the CDR3 is TGTGCCAGCTCCCTCCCCGACACCATATATTTT. Translated, it gives CASSLPDTIYF.

V gene TRBV5-5 combines with J gene TRBJ2-7, with 7 bases identical to TRBD1. J gave up 3 bases and V 4 bases, and 10 bases lay outside the gene matches. The CDR3 runs 15 residues. Germline V gene data show CDR1 as SGHKS and CDR2 as YYEKEE (reference sequence). CDR3 in DNA: TGTGCCAGCAGCGTGGAGACAGGGCTGGGCTACGAGCAGTACTTC. Encoded protein: CASSVETGLGYEQYF.

The rearrangement joins TRBV19 to TRBJ1-5; maybe TRBD1 (6 bases). This CDR3 comprises 15 residues. The V end was cut by 5 bases, the J end by 1 base, with 12 bases between. Germline V CDR1 and CDR2: LNHDA, SQIVND (reference sequence). CDR3 in DNA: TGTGCCAGTAGTTGGGACACCCCCAGCAATCAGCCCCAGCATTTT. It yields the protein CASSWDTPSNQPQHF.

The J gene is TRBJ2-7, the V gene TRBV7-9; D might be TRBD1 (7 bases). Per the germline V gene, CDR1 is SEHNR and CDR2 is FQNEAQ (reference sequence). V shed 2 bases and J shed 2 bases, with 10 bases lying between them. The CDR3 is 14 amino acids. CDR3 sequence reads: CASSLQGGTYEQYF. The CDR3 DNA sequence: TGTGCCAGCAGCTTACAGGGGGGCACCTACGAGCAGTACTTC.

This chain connects TRBV30 to TRBJ2-5; 8 bases align to TRBD2. This CDR3 has 14 residues. The germline V gene encodes CDR1 GTSNPN and CDR2 SVGIG (reference sequence). V gave up 1 base and J gave up 5 bases; unmatched junction bases: 6. CDR3: CAWSAGLGGETQYF. The CDR3, as DNA: TGTGCCTGGAGTGCGGGACTAGGAGGGGAGACCCAGTACTTC. Full variable domain (outside the CDR3, taken from reference TRBV30 and TRBJ2-5): SQTIHQWPATLVQPVGSPLSLECTVEGTSNPNLYWYRQAAGRGLQLLFYSVGIGQISSEVPQNLSASRPQDRQFILSSKKLLLSDSGFYLCAWSAGLGGETQYFGPGTRLLVL.

A note on this clone: Other DNA sequences in the same sample also yield this CDR3. The gene calls are TRBV5-1 and TRBJ2-7, with D maybe TRBD1 (5 bases). The CDR3 runs 11 residues. Germline V gene sequence: CDR1 SGHRS, CDR2 YFSETQ. V lost 7 bases, J lost 4 bases, and 9 bases lay in between. Here the CDR3 reads CASSPGYEQYF. The CDR3 nucleotides read TGCGCCAGCTCTCCAGGGTACGAGCAGTACTTC.

This chain uses TRBV5-6 with TRBJ2-2; 8 positions agree with TRBD2. This CDR3 spans 15 amino acids. V shed 1 base, J shed 6 bases, and the junction held 5 bases outside the gene matches. Germline assignment: CDR1 SGHDT and CDR2 YYEEEE. The CDR3 here is CASSLTGGPPGELFF. The CDR3 DNA reads as TGTGCCAGCAGCTTGACGGGGGGGCCCCCCGGGGAGCTGTTTTTT.

V gene TRBV5-6 combines with J gene TRBJ1-2; D gene uncertain. The CDR3 length is 13 residues. Trimming shortened V by 0 bases and J by 7 bases, and 10 bases separated the two germline ends. Germline V lookup: CDR1 SGHDT, CDR2 YYEEEE. DNA of the CDR3: TGTGCCAGCAGCTTGGTGGCGGCGTCTGGCTACACCTTC. Residues: CASSLVAASGYTF.

The chain is built from TRBV9 and TRBJ2-3; 11 bases line up with TRBD2. J lost 6 bases, V lost 5 bases, and 20 bases had no gene match. CDR1 and CDR2 from the germline V gene are SGDLS and YYNGEE. This CDR3 has 19 amino acids. CDR3 nucleotide sequence: TGTGCCAGCAGTTTAGCGGGGGGGATGGCCGGGACCACCGTGGATACGCAGTATTTT. It specifies CASSLAGGMAGTTVDTQYF.

The V gene is TRBV7-7, the J gene TRBJ1-6; TRBD1 agrees at 8 bases. Unmatched junction bases numbered 7, after V lost 5 bases and J lost 4 bases. Germline V lookup: CDR1 SSHAT, CDR2 FNYEAQ (reference sequence). This CDR3 region has 16 residues. CDR3 loop: CASSRPGTGYNSPLHF. The CDR3 DNA follows: TGTGCCAGCAGCCGACCGGGGACAGGATATAATTCACCCCTCCACTTT.

The J gene is TRBJ1-1, the V gene TRBV14; no reliable D call. V lost 2 bases to trimming and J lost 1 base, with 5 bases between them. The CDR3 loop spans 13 amino acids. The germline V gene encodes CDR1 SGHDN and CDR2 FVKESK. The CDR3 DNA reads as TGTGCCAGCAGCCAACGGGGGAACACTGAAGCTTTCTTT. It yields the protein CASSQRGNTEAFF.

The chain couples TRBV27 to TRBJ2-5; 9 nucleotides agree with TRBD2. Trimming removed 5 bases from V and 5 bases from J; junction bases left unmatched: 9. The CDR3 sequence is 15 residues long. Germline loops: CDR1 MNHEY, CDR2 SMNVEV (reference sequence). CDR3 region: CASSPGGGVPETQYF. CDR3 coding DNA: TGTGCCAGCAGTCCCGGCGGGGGGGTCCCCGAGACCCAGTACTTC.